These T cell receptor beta chains were read from a single sample in a study of shared clonotypes between healthy human individuals. Assay: immunoSEQ multiplex PCR; the TCRdb copy retains only in-frame clones and omits some. This table has roughly 500,000 clones, around 79% appearing once. Sequencing was performed on PBMCs. These receptors all stem from a woman between 35 and 50 years old in good health. Some clones in this sample may be carry-over from other donors' samples. CDR3s include the opening cysteine and the closing phenylalanine or tryptophan. The D gene is left open where the match is weak. Clone sizes are given selectively: once, few, many, or a class where the clone is expanded.

d_gene	v_gene	j_gene	abundance	CDR3aa	CDR3nt
.	TRBV18	TRBJ2-7	.	CASPPSSSYEQYF	TGTGCCAGCCCACCTTCTAGCTCCTACGAGCAGTACTTC
.	TRBV6-1	TRBJ2-2	once	CASSDSPGDTGELFF	TGTGCCAGCAGTGATTCTCCGGGGGACACCGGGGAGCTGTTTTTT
.	TRBV5-1	TRBJ1-1	few	CASSLASWNTEAFF	TGCGCCAGCAGCTTGGCATCGTGGAACACTGAAGCTTTCTTT
TRBD2	TRBV7-9	TRBJ2-7	.	CASSEGTSGSLGEQYF	TGTGCCAGCAGCGAAGGGACTAGCGGGAGCCTGGGAGAGCAGTACTTC
.	TRBV27	TRBJ2-7	.	CATSDRPPYEQYF	TGTGCCACCTCGGACAGACCACCCTACGAGCAGTACTTC
TRBD2	TRBV7-2	TRBJ2-5	.	CASSLQAGGFQETQYF	TGTGCCAGCAGCTTACAAGCGGGAGGCTTCCAAGAGACCCAGTACTTC
TRBD2	TRBV2	TRBJ2-3	.	CATAGLAVQSTQYF	TGTGCCACTGCGGGACTAGCGGTTCAATCGACGCAGTATTTT
TRBD1	TRBV2	TRBJ2-5	.	CASSDRGQGSETQYF	TGTGCCAGCAGTGATAGAGGACAGGGGAGTGAGACCCAGTACTTC
TRBD1	TRBV11-2	TRBJ1-6	few	CASSWSDRGYNSPLHF	TGTGCCAGCAGCTGGTCGGACAGGGGGTATAATTCACCCCTCCACTTT
TRBD1	TRBV5-1	TRBJ2-2	.	CASSWTPRQGGSTGELFF	TGCGCCAGCAGCTGGACCCCCAGACAGGGGGGTAGCACCGGGGAGCTGTTTTTT
TRBD1	TRBV19	TRBJ2-7	.	CASSTGQGISGQYF	TGTGCCAGTAGTACGGGACAGGGGATTTCTGGGCAGTACTTC
TRBD1	TRBV19	TRBJ1-5	few	CASSDDRGNQPQHF	TGTGCCAGTAGCGATGACAGGGGCAATCAGCCCCAGCATTTT
.	TRBV28	TRBJ1-2	.	CASSGGRFIDYGYTF	TGTGCCAGCAGTGGGGGACGATTTATTGACTATGGCTACACCTTC
TRBD2	TRBV11-2	TRBJ2-3	.	CASSLESGGIDTQYF	TGTGCCAGCAGCTTAGAGTCGGGAGGAATAGATACGCAGTATTTT
.	TRBV9	TRBJ2-2	.	CASSPREQGGNTGELFF	TGTGCCAGCAGCCCCCGGGAGCAGGGGGGTAACACCGGGGAGCTGTTTTTT
.	TRBV15	TRBJ2-7	.	CATSSRTWDEQYF	TGTGCCACCAGCAGTCGGACTTGGGACGAGCAGTACTTC
.	TRBV28	TRBJ2-5	.	CASRVAMETQYF	TGTGCCAGCAGGGTCGCGATGGAGACCCAGTACTTC
.	TRBV30	TRBJ2-1	.	CAWSARVNEQFF	TGTGCCTGGAGTGCCCGCGTCAATGAGCAGTTCTTC
.	TRBV7-3	TRBJ2-3	few	CASSLTGRDTQYF	TGTGCCAGCAGCTTAACTGGCCGAGATACGCAGTATTTT
TRBD1	TRBV11-2	TRBJ1-4	.	CASSPPGTGTEKLFF	TGTGCCAGCAGCCCACCCGGGACAGGTACCGAAAAACTGTTTTTT
.	TRBV5-6	TRBJ2-7	.	CASTVRRTSYVEQYF	TGTGCCAGCACCGTGAGGCGGACCTCCTACGTAGAGCAGTACTTC
TRBD2	TRBV11-1	TRBJ2-1	.	CASSLQGVGLAGVNEQFF	TGTGCCAGCAGCCTCCAAGGCGTAGGACTAGCGGGAGTAAATGAGCAGTTCTTC
TRBD2	TRBV29-1	TRBJ2-1	.	CSTILSGRVNEQFF	TGCAGCACCATACTGAGCGGGAGAGTGAATGAGCAGTTCTTC
.	TRBV9	TRBJ2-2	.	CASSPRTANTGELFF	TGTGCCAGCAGCCCCAGGACGGCGAACACCGGGGAGCTGTTTTTT
TRBD1	TRBV27	TRBJ2-7	.	CASSLRQGSHEQYF	TGTGCCAGCAGTTTACGACAGGGAAGCCACGAGCAGTACTTC
.	TRBV7-9	TRBJ1-2	.	CASEPQGGGRGYTF	TGTGCCAGCGAACCCCAGGGAGGGGGTAGGGGCTACACCTTC
TRBD1	TRBV18	TRBJ2-5	.	CASSYPGQQETQYF	TGTGCCAGCTCATATCCGGGACAGCAAGAGACCCAGTACTTC
TRBD2	TRBV19	TRBJ2-3	.	CASSTGAGGPHTQYF	TGTGCCAGTAGTACCGGAGCGGGAGGGCCACATACGCAGTATTTT
TRBD2	TRBV7-3	TRBJ2-1	many	CASSLGGGRALSYNEQFF	TGTGCCAGCAGCTTAGGGGGCGGGAGGGCCCTCTCCTACAATGAGCAGTTCTTC
.	TRBV7-6	TRBJ2-2	few	CASTPGGGTNTGELFF	TGTGCCAGCACCCCGGGGGGTGGGACAAACACCGGGGAGCTGTTTTTT
TRBD1	TRBV28	TRBJ2-7	.	CASSVTGTYEQYF	TGTGCCAGCAGTGTGACAGGGACGTACGAGCAGTACTTC
.	TRBV6-4	TRBJ1-1	.	CASSQQGGTEAFF	TGTGCCAGCAGTCAACAGGGTGGCACTGAAGCTTTCTTT
TRBD2	TRBV9	TRBJ2-7	.	CASSPSGGSYEQYF	TGTGCCAGCAGCCCCTCGGGGGGCTCCTACGAGCAGTACTTC
.	TRBV28	TRBJ2-7	.	CASSLVSGGRGLYEQYF	TGTGCCAGCAGTTTAGTTTCGGGTGGGCGGGGGCTCTACGAGCAGTACTTC
TRBD2	TRBV7-6	TRBJ2-1	.	CASRSLAGSSYNEQFF	TGTGCCAGCAGGTCCCTAGCGGGAAGCTCCTACAATGAGCAGTTCTTC
.	TRBV19	TRBJ2-5	.	CASSKRQDQETQYF	TGTGCCAGTAGTAAAAGACAGGACCAAGAGACCCAGTACTTC
TRBD1	TRBV27	TRBJ2-2	.	CASSLLPGQGGFNTGELFF	TGTGCCAGCAGTTTACTCCCCGGACAGGGAGGCTTTAACACCGGGGAGCTGTTTTTT
.	TRBV28	TRBJ1-5	once	CASSLEGSSVGYQPQHF	TGTGCCAGCAGTTTGGAGGGGTCCTCCGTCGGATATCAGCCCCAGCATTTT
.	TRBV18	TRBJ2-6	once	CASSTVRVSGANVLTF	TGTGCCAGCTCAACCGTTCGTGTCTCTGGGGCCAACGTCCTGACTTTC
.	TRBV5-1	TRBJ2-7	.	CASSLDGDPYEQYF	TGCGCCAGCAGCTTGGACGGGGATCCCTACGAGCAGTACTTC
.	TRBV2	TRBJ1-1	few	CASTISAGNTEAFF	TGTGCCAGCACAATATCGGCGGGTAACACTGAAGCTTTCTTT
TRBD1	TRBV27	TRBJ1-1	.	CASRHSQGAGDTEAFF	TGTGCCAGCAGACACTCACAGGGGGCGGGGGACACTGAAGCTTTCTTT
TRBD1	TRBV30	TRBJ1-1	few	CAWNRRQGSTEAFF	TGTGCCTGGAACCGAAGACAGGGCAGCACTGAAGCTTTCTTT
TRBD2	TRBV7-2	TRBJ2-1	.	CASSTGTSGRHEQFF	TGTGCCAGCAGCACTGGGACTAGCGGGAGACATGAGCAGTTCTTC
.	TRBV7-2	TRBJ2-7	.	CASSNPVTSEQYF	TGTGCCAGCAGTAATCCCGTGACTAGCGAGCAGTACTTC
.	TRBV7-8	TRBJ1-4	.	CASSFFGGLLATNEKLFF	TGTGCCAGCAGCTTCTTCGGAGGGTTACTTGCAACTAATGAAAAACTGTTTTTT
TRBD1	TRBV18	TRBJ1-2	.	CASSPDREEGYTF	TGTGCCAGCTCACCAGACAGGGAAGAGGGCTACACCTTC
.	TRBV7-8	TRBJ1-3	.	CASLAGAHSGNTIYF	TGTGCCAGCCTCGCGGGCGCACATTCTGGAAACACCATATATTTT
TRBD1	TRBV5-1	TRBJ2-2	.	CASSLSGQGITGELFF	TGCGCCAGCAGCTTGAGTGGACAGGGGATCACCGGGGAGCTGTTTTTT
.	TRBV30	TRBJ2-7	once	CAWTGAGPYEQYF	TGTGCCTGGACAGGGGCAGGGCCCTACGAGCAGTACTTC
.	TRBV19	TRBJ2-7	few	CASSMEQTGPASEQYF	TGTGCCAGTAGCATGGAGCAGACAGGTCCTGCCTCCGAGCAGTACTTC
.	TRBV6-5	TRBJ1-5	.	CASSRTPRNQPQHF	TGTGCCAGCTCCAGGACTCCGCGCAATCAGCCCCAGCATTTT
.	TRBV6-1	TRBJ1-1	.	CASSEGGQWTEAFF	TGTGCCAGCAGTGAAGGGGGTCAATGGACTGAAGCTTTCTTT
TRBD1	TRBV28	TRBJ2-7	.	CASSLQSGTGLLQYF	TGTGCCAGCAGTCTCCAATCCGGGACAGGCTTATTGCAGTACTTC
TRBD2	TRBV7-7	TRBJ2-2	.	CASSLGTSGGNTGELFF	TGTGCCAGCAGCTTAGGAACTAGCGGGGGCAACACCGGGGAGCTGTTTTTT